These 7 T cell receptor beta chains were all obtained from the same sample, sequenced in a study of blood T cell repertoires in COVID-19. The protocol was immunoSEQ multiplex PCR, while the TCRdb copy is restricted to in-frame clones and leaves out a portion. Of about 70,000 clones listed, roughly nine tenths are singletons. Sequences were obtained from peripheral blood. Every receptor here comes from a man aged 50-60 years with COVID-19, enrolled during active disease.

J is TRBJ1-2 and V is TRBV29-1; possible D gene TRBD1, 6 bases. The CDR3 sequence is 12 residues long. Deletions cut 4 bases from V and 10 bases from J, with 16 bases between. The germline gives CDR1 SQVTM, CDR2 ANQGSEA. The CDR3 DNA reads TGCAGCGTTGGGGGGGGGCGAGCTGACTACACCTTC. Protein sequence: CSVGGGRADYTF. The entire variable domain, with the rest obtained from reference TRBV29-1 and TRBJ1-2, is as follows: SAVISQKPSRDICQRGTSLTIQCQVDSQVTMMFWYRQQPGQSLTLIATANQGSEATYESGFVIDKFPISRPNLTFSTLTVSNMSPEDSSIYLCSVGGGRADYTFGSGTRLTVV.

This chain links TRBV18 with TRBJ2-7, with 8 positions matching TRBD2. There are 16 residues in the CDR3. The V gene end was trimmed by 0 bases and the J gene end by 3 bases; junction bases not matched to a gene: 7. Germline lookup yields CDR1 KGHSH and CDR2 LQKENI. The CDR3 sequence is CASSPPSGSGGYEQYF. The CDR3 DNA reads as TGTGCCAGCTCACCACCCAGCGGGAGCGGGGGCTACGAGCAGTACTTC.

This chain links TRBV7-9 with TRBJ2-1, with TRBD2 as a possible D gene (6 bases). The CDR3 loop spans 15 amino acids. Trimming shortened V by 1 base and J by 5 bases, and 12 bases separated the two germline ends. From germline, CDR1 is SEHNR and CDR2 FQNEAQ (reference sequence). CDR3 sequence (DNA): TGTGCCAGCAGCTTAGGAACGGGAGTGAACAATGAGCAGTTCTTC. Amino acids: CASSLGTGVNNEQFF.

V and J are TRBV30 and TRBJ1-2; 10 bases match TRBD1. The CDR3 loop spans 15 amino acids. V lost 5 bases to trimming and J lost 3 bases; unmatched junction nucleotides: 9. Germline CDR1 and CDR2: GTSNPN and SVGIG (reference sequence). CDR3 bases: TGTGCCTGGCTTCCAGCGGGACAGGGGTACTATGGCTACACCTTC. Its translation: CAWLPAGQGYYGYTF.

J is TRBJ2-3 and V is TRBV10-3; 7 bases are a match to TRBD2. There are 13 residues in the CDR3. In germline, CDR1 is ENHRY, CDR2 SYGVKD. V lost 6 bases to trimming and J lost 2 bases; unmatched junction nucleotides: 2. The CDR3 DNA is TGTGCCATCAGGGGGACTAACACAGATACGCAGTATTTT. It translates to CAIRGTNTDTQYF.

The chain links TRBV5-4 to TRBJ2-3, with D possibly TRBD2 on 6 matching bases. V was trimmed by 0 bases and J by 14 bases, leaving 19 bases between them. Germline assignment: CDR1 SGHNT and CDR2 YYREEE (reference sequence). The CDR3 is made up of 14 amino acids. The CDR3 region has the DNA TGTGCCAGCAGCTTGGGGTACTCAGGCGGGGCCACGTATTTT. Translation: CASSLGYSGGATYF.

The rearrangement joins TRBV28 to TRBJ2-3, with D maybe TRBD2 (6 bases). V lost 7 bases to trimming and J lost 6 bases, with 11 bases between them. Germline V lookup: CDR1 MDHEN, CDR2 SYDVKM. The CDR3 spans 12 residues. Written as DNA, the CDR3 is TGTGCCAGCAATAGGCTAGCGGATACGCAGTATTTT. This translates into CASNRLADTQYF.